This T cell receptor (beta chain) derives from a study of T cells after yellow fever vaccination. This CDR3 contains 12 residues. The germline V gene has CDR1 MGHRA and CDR2 YSYEKL. V was cut by 1 base and J by 7 bases, with 8 bases left in between. Ten or more counts support this clonotype. TCRdb re-derived calls from the 5' RACE reads in MiXCR, one entry per CDR3 protein. The sample yields around 100,000 distinct CDR3 sequences, under 9% seen once. The clonotype originates from a man aged 30 to 45 who received the YFV17D yellow fever vaccine. The sequencing here drew on CD8+ T cells sorted from PBMCs, taken 45 days after the yellow fever booster vaccination. The J gene is TRBJ2-7, the V gene TRBV4-1; D gene unclear. This chain's CDR3 is CASSQGLSEQYF. The CDR3 region has the DNA TGCGCCAGCAGCCAAGGGCTATCGGAGCAGTACTTC.